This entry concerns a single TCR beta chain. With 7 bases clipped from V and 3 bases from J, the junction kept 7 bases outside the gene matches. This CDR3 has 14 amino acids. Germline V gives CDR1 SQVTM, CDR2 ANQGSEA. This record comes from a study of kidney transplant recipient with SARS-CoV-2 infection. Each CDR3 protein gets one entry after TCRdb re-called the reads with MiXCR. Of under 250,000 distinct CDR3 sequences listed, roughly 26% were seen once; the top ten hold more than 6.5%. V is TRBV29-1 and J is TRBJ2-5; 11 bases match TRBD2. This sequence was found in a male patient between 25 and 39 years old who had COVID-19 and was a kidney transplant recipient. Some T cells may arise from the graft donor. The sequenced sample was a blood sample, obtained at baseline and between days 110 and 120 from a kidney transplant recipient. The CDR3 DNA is TGCAGCGCCCGAAAACTAGCGGGAGAAGAGACCCAGTACTTC. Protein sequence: CSARKLAGEETQYF.